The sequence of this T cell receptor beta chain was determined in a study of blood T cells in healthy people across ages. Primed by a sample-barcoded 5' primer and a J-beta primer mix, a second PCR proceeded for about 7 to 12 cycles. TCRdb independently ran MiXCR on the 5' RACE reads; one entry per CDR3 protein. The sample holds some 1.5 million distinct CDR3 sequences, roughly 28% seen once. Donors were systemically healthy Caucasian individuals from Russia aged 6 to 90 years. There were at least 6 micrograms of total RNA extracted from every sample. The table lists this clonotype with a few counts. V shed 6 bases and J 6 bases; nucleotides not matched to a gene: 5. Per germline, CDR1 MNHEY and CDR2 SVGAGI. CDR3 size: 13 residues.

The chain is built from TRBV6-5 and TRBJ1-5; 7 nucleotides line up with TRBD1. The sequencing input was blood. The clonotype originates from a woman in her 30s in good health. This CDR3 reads CASSRGQLQPQHF. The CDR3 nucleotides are TGTGCCAGCAGCCGGGGACAGCTTCAGCCCCAGCATTTT.